The 20 T cell receptor beta chains reported below all come from one sample, sequenced in a study of T cell repertoires in cytomegalovirus infection. In TCRdb, the reads were re-called with MiXCR into one record per CDR3 protein. This table has 150,000 to 200,000 distinct CDR3 sequences, roughly 20% appearing once. Sequencing was done on a sample of PBMCs. These receptors were taken from a human donor in good health (CMV status not recorded). Some clones in this sample may be carry-over from other donors' samples.

The rearrangement links TRBV6-1 to TRBJ1-2; a possible D gene is TRBD1 (5 bases). CDR1 is MNHNS and CDR2 is SASEGT in the germline V gene. There are 13 residues in the CDR3. V was shortened by 7 bases and J by 6 bases, with 15 bases between the two germline ends. CDR3 amino acids: CASIGDRKDGYTF. The CDR3 region has the DNA TGTGCCAGCATTGGAGACAGAAAGGATGGCTACACCTTC.

In this sample, this clonotype turned up many times. Written as DNA, the CDR3 is TGTGCCAGCAGCCCCCACCCACTCACAGATACGCAGTATTTT. This sequence encodes CASSPHPLTDTQYF. This chain uses TRBV28 with TRBJ2-3; D not resolved. Between the trimmed V and J ends, which lost 6 bases and 2 bases, there was a span of 12 bases. CDR3 length: 14 amino acids. The germline CDR1 and CDR2 sequences are MDHEN and SYDVKM.

CDR3 DNA: TGTGCCAGCAGCGATGCGGGGGGTGAAGCTTTCTTT. It encodes CASSDAGGEAFF. V and J are TRBV7-3 and TRBJ1-1; the D gene is possibly TRBD1 (5 bases). Per the germline V gene, CDR1 is SGHTA and CDR2 is FQGTGA. Trimming shortened V by 5 bases and J by 7 bases, and 11 bases separated the two germline ends. This CDR3 comprises 12 residues.

The rearrangement uses TRBV7-9 and TRBJ2-1, with TRBD2 identical over 13 bases. CDR1 and CDR2 (germline): SEHNR, FQNEAQ (reference sequence). Trimming took 1 base from V and 4 from J; bases not matched to a gene: 4. This CDR3 region has 17 residues. The CDR3 loop reads CASSLGMTSGRYNEQFF. As DNA, the CDR3 is TGTGCCAGCAGCTTAGGGATGACTAGCGGGAGGTACAATGAGCAGTTCTTC.

Of note for this clonotype: With a much larger clone just one base away, this may be a read error. The chain recombines TRBV5-6 with TRBJ1-4, with D unclear. Trimming stripped 4 bases from V and 0 bases from J, with 19 bases between. Germline CDR1 is SGHDT and CDR2 is YYEEEE. The length of the CDR3 is 18 residues. CDR3 sequence (DNA): TGTGCCAGCAGCCCCCAGTCTGGAGGGATTGCAACTAATGAAAAACTGTTTTTT. It translates to CASSPQSGGIATNEKLFF.

In its sample, this clonotype was seen many times. CDR3 bases: TGTGCCAGTTCGAAGCCGGGACAGGGCCAAAACATTCAGTACTTC. It specifies CASSKPGQGQNIQYF. The chain combines TRBV28 with TRBJ2-4, with TRBD1 matching 9 bases. V trimming: 9 bases; J trimming: 5 bases; junction bases outside the gene matches: 11. Looked up from germline, CDR1 is MDHEN and CDR2 is SYDVKM. The CDR3 length is 15 residues.

On this clonotype: It may be a read error: a sequence one base away is much more abundant. The chain is built from TRBV6-2 or TRBV6-3 and TRBJ2-2, with D unclear. The V gene lost 6 bases and the J gene lost 2 bases, with 7 bases spanning the gap. CDR1 is MNHEY, CDR2 SVGEGT, per germline. The CDR3 extends over 13 amino acids. CDR3 residues: CASRPDNTGELFF. CDR3 DNA: TGTGCCAGCAGACCGGATAACACCGGGGAGCTGTTTTTT.

Only a few counts were recorded for this clonotype. The chain combines TRBV5-5 with TRBJ2-7; TRBD1 is a possible D gene (6 bases). V was cut by 0 bases and J by 6 bases, with 16 bases left in between. The CDR3 has 15 amino acids. CDR1 and CDR2 (germline): SGHKS, YYEKEE (reference sequence). The CDR3 region is CASSLAGTFLPEQYF. CDR3 coding DNA: TGTGCCAGCAGCTTGGCCGGGACATTTCTCCCCGAGCAGTACTTC.

The chain recombines TRBV14 with TRBJ1-5; a possible D gene is TRBD1 (5 bases). V lost 1 base, J lost 1 base, and 8 bases lay in between. The CDR3 length is 15 residues. CDR1 and CDR2 from the germline V gene are SGHDN and FVKESK. CDR3 sequence reads: CASSQGGASNQPQHF. Written as DNA, the CDR3 is TGTGCCAGCAGCCAAGGAGGGGCGAGCAATCAGCCCCAGCATTTT.

The chain links TRBV6-1 to TRBJ2-7; TRBD1 matches 7 bases. Germline-derived CDR1 and CDR2 are MNHNS and SASEGT. This CDR3 contains 14 residues. V lost 2 bases, J lost 2 bases, and 3 bases stayed unmatched. This CDR3 is CASSERGPPYEQYF. CDR3 DNA sequence: TGTGCCAGCAGTGAAAGGGGGCCGCCCTACGAGCAGTACTTC.

This clonotype was detected only a few times. V usage is TRBV7-8 and J usage is TRBJ2-2; weak D call: TRBD2 (7 bases). The ends were cut back, 2 bases at V and 6 bases at J, with 16 bases in the middle. The germline gives CDR1 SGHVS, CDR2 FQNEAQ. This CDR3 comprises 16 residues. The CDR3 DNA reads as TGTGCCAGCAGCTTACCGGCGGGGAGGGGGGCCGGGGAGCTGTTTTTT. Translating gives CASSLPAGRGAGELFF.

CDR3 in amino acids: CSVGVGVNYGYTF. DNA for the CDR3: TGCAGCGTGGGGGTGGGGGTGAACTATGGCTACACCTTC. The chain is built from TRBV29-1 and TRBJ1-2, with a possible D match to TRBD1 (5 bases). V dropped 6 bases and J dropped 2 bases, with 13 bases sitting between them. The length of the CDR3 is 13 residues. Looked up from germline, CDR1 is SQVTM and CDR2 is ANQGSEA.

This clonotype was detected only a few times. The chain combines TRBV20-1 with TRBJ1-4; the D gene is possibly TRBD1 (5 bases). V lost 1 base and J 10 bases, leaving 13 bases between the germline ends. The germline CDR1 and CDR2 sequences are DFQATT and SNEGSKA (reference sequence). The CDR3 loop spans 13 amino acids. DNA of the CDR3: TGCAGTGCTAGAGCAGTTAGCGGGACAAAACTGTTTTTT. Translated, it gives CSARAVSGTKLFF.

The V and J genes are TRBV6-5 and TRBJ1-3; D is ambiguous. CDR1 and CDR2 from the germline V gene are MNHEY and SVGAGI. The CDR3 has 14 residues. With 0 bases removed from V and 0 bases from J, the gap between germline ends came to 3 bases. The CDR3 protein is CASSYSLSGNTIYF. CDR3 DNA: TGTGCCAGCAGTTACTCTCTCTCTGGAAACACCATATATTTT.

The V call is TRBV7-9, the J call TRBJ2-1; unclear D gene. CDR1 and CDR2 (germline): SEHNR, FQNEAQ (reference sequence). The CDR3 length is 15 residues. With 7 bases removed from V and 6 bases from J, the gap between germline ends came to 19 bases. This CDR3 reads CASTVGPRAANEQFF. The CDR3 DNA reads TGTGCCAGCACCGTAGGCCCTCGGGCCGCCAATGAGCAGTTCTTC.

This clonotype has more than one count but fewer than ten. The CDR3 sequence is CASSYSWDKNTGELFF. Here the CDR3 DNA reads TGTGCCAGCAGTTACTCGTGGGACAAGAACACCGGGGAGCTGTTTTTT. The genes are TRBV6-5 and TRBJ2-2; maybe TRBD1 (6 bases). CDR3 length: 16 amino acids. The V gene lost 0 bases and the J gene lost 1 base, with 9 bases spanning the gap. The germline V gene has CDR1 MNHEY and CDR2 SVGAGI.

The J gene is TRBJ1-5, the V gene TRBV20-1, with 7 positions matching TRBD1. The CDR3 spans 18 residues. Trimming took 3 bases from V and 5 from J; bases not matched to a gene: 19. CDR1 and CDR2 (germline): DFQATT, SNEGSKA (reference sequence). For the CDR3, the DNA is TGCAGTGCTAGTAATTTCGGAGGGAACAGGGGAGTGGATCAGCCCCAGCATTTT. Translation gives CSASNFGGNRGVDQPQHF.

This clonotype was seen ten or more times. The genes are TRBV23-1 and TRBJ1-4, with unresolved D. TRBV23-1 is given ORF status, its function remaining uncertain. The CDR3 extends over 16 amino acids. Between the trimmed V and J ends, which lost 8 bases and 2 bases, there was a span of 18 bases. CDR3: CASGRPLRGTNEKLFF. The CDR3 bases are TGCGCCAGCGGACGCCCACTCCGAGGGACTAATGAAAAACTGTTTTTT.

This clonotype was counted between two and nine times. V is TRBV19 and J is TRBJ2-7; 7 nucleotides align to TRBD1. The CDR3 has 14 amino acids. The germline V gene encodes CDR1 LNHDA and CDR2 SQIVND (reference sequence). Unmatched junction bases numbered 14, after V lost 5 bases and J lost 10 bases. CDR3 nucleotides: TGTGCCAGTAGTTCGGGACAGCCGGATCTAGACCAGTACTTC. It codes for CASSSGQPDLDQYF.

This clonotype was found many times. The rearrangement joins TRBV7-2 to TRBJ1-2; D gene unclear. The CDR3 extends over 14 amino acids. Germline CDR1 SGHTA, CDR2 FQGNSA. The V and J ends lost 4 bases and 2 bases respectively, with 11 bases between them. The CDR3 DNA reads TGTGCCAGCAGCTCCGGGGTGGGAAACTATGGCTACACCTTC. As protein: CASSSGVGNYGYTF.